Below, 15 T cell receptor beta chains from the same sample are listed, as sequenced in a study of cytomegalovirus exposure and HLA in healthy donors. The PCR made use of 60 Vbeta and 13 Jbeta primers. Produced via immunoSEQ multiplex PCR; TCRdb's table is partial and in-frame only. In the table there are around 130,000 clones, approximately 67% of which are singletons. The sample comprised PBMCs. The source is a woman in her sixties in good health and CMV-seronegative.

This clone was detected ten times or more. CDR3 in amino acids: CASSLGQGSTDTQYF. DNA for the CDR3: TGTGCCAGCAGCCTAGGGCAGGGTAGCACAGATACGCAGTATTTT. V usage is TRBV6-6 and J usage is TRBJ2-3; D perhaps matches TRBD1 (5 bases). V lost 6 bases and J lost 0, with 13 bases in between. The CDR3 is 15 amino acids. The germline V gene encodes CDR1 MNHNY and CDR2 SVGAGI (reference sequence).

The chain uses TRBV11-2 and TRBJ2-4; 10 bases align to TRBD2. Germline V gene data show CDR1 as SGHAT and CDR2 as FQNNGV. V was clipped by 3 bases and J by 7 bases; unmatched bases: 3. The CDR3 has 14 residues. In DNA, the CDR3 is TGTGCCAGCAGCTTGAGCGGGAGGGCCAACATTCAGTACTTC. Encoded protein: CASSLSGRANIQYF. Using reference TRBV11-2 and TRBJ2-4 for the parts outside the CDR3, the full variable domain is EAGVAQSPRYKIIEKRQSVAFWCNPISGHATLYWYQQILGQGPKLLIQFQNNGVVDDSQLPKDRFSAERLKGVDSTLKIQPAKLEDSAVYLCASSLSGRANIQYFGAGTRLSVL.

The V gene is TRBV19, the J gene TRBJ2-5, with a tentative D call TRBD1 (6 bases). The J call could be wrong; TRBJ2-7 is a better fit for the DNA end. The CDR3 runs 14 residues. Looked up from germline, CDR1 is LNHDA and CDR2 is SQIVND (reference sequence). CDR3 coding DNA: TGTGCCAGTAGTATCGGACAGTTTAACTACGAGCAGTACTTC. Its protein is CASSIGQFNYEQYF.

The chain joins TRBV11-2 to TRBJ2-7; D is possibly TRBD1 (6 bases). Germline-derived CDR1 and CDR2 are SGHAT and FQNNGV. This CDR3 has 14 amino acids. Trimming stripped 1 base from V and 6 bases from J, with 13 bases between. The CDR3 loop reads CASSLGLTGSEQYF. CDR3 nucleotides: TGTGCCAGCAGCTTAGGGTTAACAGGGAGCGAGCAGTACTTC.

The chain has TRBV11-2 and TRBJ2-2, with TRBD2 identical over 10 bases. CDR3 length equals 17 residues. CDR1 and CDR2 (germline): SGHAT, FQNNGV. V dropped 1 base and J dropped 6; count of bases not matched to a gene: 8. Here the CDR3 DNA reads TGTGCCAGCAGCTTAGTTCGGAGCGGGAGGGCCGCCGGGGAGCTGTTTTTT. Amino acids: CASSLVRSGRAAGELFF.

This clone is judged medium-sized. The chain has TRBV19 and TRBJ2-3; 9 bases fit TRBD1. The germline V gene encodes CDR1 LNHDA and CDR2 SQIVND (reference sequence). With V trimmed by 5 bases and J by 2 bases, 2 bases remained unmatched. This CDR3 is built from 14 residues. CDR3 sequence: CASSGTGSTDTQYF. The CDR3 region has the DNA TGTGCCAGTAGTGGGACAGGGTCCACAGATACGCAGTATTTT.

This clone showed up just a few times. This chain joins TRBV5-6 and TRBJ2-6; TRBD2 is a possible D gene (6 bases). V lost 0 bases to trimming and J lost 0 bases, with 10 bases between them. This CDR3 comprises 17 residues. Per the germline V gene, CDR1 is SGHDT and CDR2 is YYEEEE. The CDR3 sequence: CASSLGRGGSGANVLTF. CDR3 bases: TGTGCCAGCAGCTTGGGTAGGGGAGGCTCTGGGGCCAACGTCCTGACTTTC.

The chain uses TRBV2 and TRBJ1-6; D gene ambiguous. The CDR3 spans 13 residues. Trimming stripped 5 bases from V and 7 bases from J, with 9 bases between. Germline V gene data show CDR1 as SNHLY and CDR2 as FYNNEI. CDR3: CASSQNTNSPLHF. The CDR3 DNA is TGTGCCAGCAGTCAAAACACGAATTCACCCCTCCACTTT.

The chain carries TRBV6-5 and TRBJ1-4; D is possibly TRBD1 (5 bases). Trimming cost V 2 bases and J 7 bases, with 8 bases left between them. Germline CDR1 MNHEY, CDR2 SVGAGI. The CDR3 runs to 13 residues. DNA for the CDR3: TGTGCCAGCAGTTACGAAAGGGGTGAAAAACTGTTTTTT. Residues: CASSYERGEKLFF.

Here the CDR3 reads CASSVDGGRNYGYTF. The CDR3 nucleotides are TGTGCCAGCAGCGTAGACGGGGGGCGCAACTATGGCTACACCTTC. This chain links TRBV9 with TRBJ1-2, with D perhaps matching TRBD1 (6 bases). In germline, CDR1 is SGDLS, CDR2 YYNGEE. This CDR3 has 15 residues. Trimming removed 0 bases at V and 2 bases at J, with 11 bases between.

This chain connects TRBV5-1 to TRBJ2-1; 15 nucleotides match TRBD2. CDR3 length: 18 residues. V shed 2 bases, J shed 0 bases, and the junction held 3 bases outside the gene matches. The germline gives CDR1 SGHRS, CDR2 YFSETQ. CDR3 amino acids: CASSFGLAGGPSYNEQFF. The CDR3 region has the DNA TGCGCCAGCAGCTTCGGACTAGCGGGGGGGCCCTCCTACAATGAGCAGTTCTTC.

This clone has just a few counts. The chain combines TRBV11-1 with TRBJ2-2; TRBD2 matches at 11 bases. V shed 3 bases, J shed 3 bases, and the junction held 3 bases outside the gene matches. Germline V gene sequence: CDR1 SGHAT, CDR2 FQDESV (reference sequence). This CDR3 region has 16 residues. CDR3 sequence: CASSLGLAAYTGELFF. The CDR3 DNA is TGTGCCAGCAGCTTGGGACTAGCGGCTTACACCGGGGAGCTGTTTTTT.

The chain links TRBV9 to TRBJ2-4, with D possibly matching TRBD2 (6 bases). With 4 bases removed from V and 0 bases from J, the gap between germline ends came to 14 bases. The CDR3 spans 16 residues. Germline CDR1 SGDLS, CDR2 YYNGEE. The CDR3 protein is CASSSQGGAAKNIQYF. The CDR3 nucleotides read TGTGCCAGCAGCTCCCAGGGCGGGGCAGCCAAAAACATTCAGTACTTC.

The gene calls are TRBV4-3 and TRBJ2-7, with a tentative D call TRBD1 (5 bases). The ends were cut back, 4 bases at V and 3 bases at J, with 34 bases in the middle. The CDR3 spans 21 residues. Germline CDR1 is LGHNA and CDR2 is YSLEER. The CDR3 loop reads CASSPIGLAGSGPLNYYEQYF. DNA for the CDR3: TGCGCCAGCAGCCCGATTGGGTTAGCAGGGTCGGGCCCACTCAACTACTACGAGCAGTACTTC.

In its sample, this clone was seen a few times. The rearrangement joins TRBV5-6 to TRBJ1-4; no clear D gene. CDR3 length: 15 amino acids. Germline V CDR1 and CDR2: SGHDT, YYEEEE. Trimming removed 4 bases at V and 3 bases at J, with 13 bases between. This CDR3 is CASSETRPANEKLFF. CDR3 sequence (DNA): TGTGCCAGCAGCGAGACACGGCCGGCTAATGAAAAACTGTTTTTT. The full variable domain, completed using reference TRBV5-6 and TRBJ1-4, is DAGVTQSPTHLIKTRGQQVTLRCSPKSGHDTVSWYQQALGQGPQFIFQYYEEEERQRGNFPDRFSGHQFPNYSSELNVNALLLGDSALYLCASSETRPANEKLFFGSGTQLSVL.